Listed here are 3 T cell receptor beta chains from one sample, sequenced in a study of cytomegalovirus exposure and HLA in healthy donors listed by TCRdb under 2017. The library was prepared using the immunoSEQ multiplex PCR assay. A mixture of 60 forward primers for TCR Vbeta segments and 13 reverse primers for TCR Jbeta segments was used in the multiplex PCR. Held by TCRdb, this immuneACCESS table contains in-frame sequences only and omits some clones. Under half of the omission traces to an unresolved V gene where checked; the cause of the rest is unknown. A total of 150,000 to 200,000 clones appear in this sample, 84% of them only once. Approximately 1.9% of the sample goes to the ten largest clones. The sequenced material came from PBMCs. These receptors were obtained from a man aged 18 to 35 in good health and CMV-seronegative.

This sequence joins TRBV4-2 and TRBJ2-1; 11 positions agree with TRBD2. CDR1 is LGHNA and CDR2 is YNFKEQ in the germline V gene. V trimming: 3 bases; J trimming: 8 bases; junction bases outside the gene matches: 9. The CDR3 covers 16 residues. CDR3 loop: CASSHPRGSGGDEQFF. In DNA form, the CDR3 reads TGTGCCAGCAGCCATCCTCGGGGTAGCGGGGGGGATGAGCAGTTCTTC.

The chain links TRBV9 to TRBJ2-7, with D possibly matching TRBD1 (6 bases). This CDR3 has 13 amino acids. Germline CDR1 is SGDLS and CDR2 is YYNGEE. V was cut by 4 bases and J by 2 bases, with 10 bases left in between. CDR3 nucleotide sequence: TGTGCCAGCAGCACGACAGGAGCCTACGAGCAGTACTTC. Translated, it gives CASSTTGAYEQYF.

The rearrangement links TRBV28 to TRBJ1-2; perhaps TRBD1 as D (5 bases). The germline V gene has CDR1 MDHEN and CDR2 SYDVKM. V lost 6 bases and J lost 0, with 23 bases in between. The CDR3 covers 18 residues. This CDR3 is CASSQRQSLGRTNYGYTF. CDR3 sequence (DNA): TGTGCCAGCAGCCAGAGACAGTCCCTGGGTAGGACTAACTATGGCTACACCTTC.